The 10 T cell receptor beta chains presented below share a single source sample, sequenced in a study of T cells after yellow fever vaccination. TCRdb reprocessed the 5' RACE reads via MiXCR and lists one record per CDR3 protein. The sample has 100,000 to 150,000 distinct CDR3 sequences; under 8% are singletons. The starting material was CD4+ T cells sorted from PBMCs, obtained roughly 10 days after the first yellow fever vaccination. These receptors were collected from a man aged 18 to 29 who received the YFV17D yellow fever vaccine.

This clonotype showed up many times. CDR3 in amino acids: CASSLWSSGVVETQYF. The CDR3 nucleotides read TGTGCCAGCAGCTTATGGTCTAGCGGGGTCGTAGAGACCCAGTACTTC. V is TRBV13 and J is TRBJ2-5; 9 nucleotides align to TRBD2. Germline-derived CDR1 and CDR2 are PRHDT and FYEKMQ (reference sequence). The trim removed 2 bases at V and 4 bases at J, leaving 8 bases unmatched. The CDR3 has 16 residues.

The chain carries TRBV25-1 and TRBJ1-1; weak D call: TRBD1 (5 bases). The CDR3 runs 14 residues. Trimming shortened V by 10 bases and J by 5 bases, and 20 bases separated the two germline ends. CDR1 and CDR2 from the germline V gene are MGHDK and SYGVNS. This chain's CDR3 is CAISPGTFGTEAFF. The CDR3 nucleotides are TGTGCCATCAGCCCCGGGACCTTCGGGACTGAAGCTTTCTTT.

This clonotype was seen at least ten times. The rearrangement uses TRBV5-4 and TRBJ2-5, with D possibly matching TRBD2 (6 bases). The CDR3 spans 15 residues. CDR1 is SGHNT, CDR2 YYREEE, per germline (reference sequence). V dropped 0 bases and J dropped 3 bases, with 12 bases sitting between them. CDR3 in amino acids: CASSLAEGGKETQYF. CDR3 sequence (DNA): TGTGCCAGCAGCTTGGCGGAGGGCGGGAAAGAGACCCAGTACTTC. The full variable domain, its missing parts supplied by reference TRBV5-4 and TRBJ2-5, is ETGVTQSPTHLIKTRGQQVTLRCSSQSGHNTVSWYQQALGQGPQFIFQYYREEENGRGNFPPRFSGLQFPNYSSELNVNALELDDSALYLCASSLAEGGKETQYFGPGTRLLVL.

This clonotype occurred many times. The gene calls are TRBV5-5 and TRBJ2-7; no reliable D call. The CDR3 spans 15 residues. The V gene's germline CDR1 is SGHKS and CDR2 YYEKEE (reference sequence). Deletions cut 0 bases from V and 4 bases from J, with 14 bases between. CDR3 protein: CASSLVATGVYEQYF. CDR3 DNA sequence: TGTGCCAGCAGCTTGGTGGCCACTGGGGTTTACGAGCAGTACTTC.

This clonotype was recorded at least ten times. The V call is TRBV29-1, the J call TRBJ1-1; maybe TRBD1 (6 bases). The germline V and J ends were trimmed by 7 bases and 4 bases, with 16 bases remaining between them. The CDR3 has 13 residues. CDR1 and CDR2 from the germline V gene are SQVTM and ANQGSEA. The DNA for the CDR3 is TGCAGCGCTGCCCGGGGGCGGGGCACTGAAGCTTTCTTT. Its protein is CSAARGRGTEAFF.

There are many counts of this clonotype. J is TRBJ1-5 and V is TRBV5-1; tentative D call: TRBD1 (6 bases). V was shortened by 0 bases and J by 4 bases, with 11 bases between the two germline ends. From germline, CDR1 is SGHRS and CDR2 YFSETQ. The CDR3 spans 15 residues. CDR3: CASSLAGAGNQPQHF. The CDR3 DNA follows: TGCGCCAGCAGCTTGGCGGGGGCGGGAAATCAGCCCCAGCATTTT.

This clonotype appeared many times. The rearrangement joins TRBV10-1 to TRBJ2-3; D not certain. This CDR3 is built from 14 residues. Germline CDR1 reads WNHNN; CDR2 reads SYGVQD (reference sequence). V dropped 1 base and J dropped 8 bases, with 13 bases sitting between them. This CDR3 is CASSELEQRFTQYF. DNA of the CDR3: TGCGCCAGCAGTGAGTTAGAACAGAGATTTACGCAGTATTTT.

This clonotype has ten or more counts. This chain links TRBV11-3 with TRBJ2-1; 7 nucleotides align to TRBD2. Germline values: CDR1 SGHNT, CDR2 YENEEA. V trimming: 4 bases; J trimming: 0 bases; junction bases outside the gene matches: 6. This CDR3 has 16 amino acids. In DNA, the CDR3 is TGTGCCAGCAGCTCCTCTAGCGGATTCTCCTACAATGAGCAGTTCTTC. Translated, it gives CASSSSSGFSYNEQFF.

The chain combines TRBV10-3 with TRBJ1-1, with D possibly being TRBD1 (6 bases). Deletions cut 8 bases from V and 10 bases from J, with 26 bases between. The CDR3 totals 15 residues. Germline loops: CDR1 ENHRY, CDR2 SYGVKD. The CDR3, as DNA: TGTGCCATCGGGCAGATTGGTACAGGGTTGGTGGGAGCTTTCTTT. Amino acids: CAIGQIGTGLVGAFF.

This clonotype has at least ten counts. The V gene is TRBV5-1, the J gene TRBJ2-2, with 9 bases aligning to TRBD2. This CDR3 contains 16 residues. Germline values: CDR1 SGHRS, CDR2 YFSETQ. V shed 2 bases, J shed 7 bases, and the junction held 9 bases outside the gene matches. The CDR3: CASSFVAGVTNGELFF. Written as DNA, the CDR3 is TGCGCCAGCAGCTTCGTAGCGGGGGTCACCAACGGGGAGCTGTTTTTT.